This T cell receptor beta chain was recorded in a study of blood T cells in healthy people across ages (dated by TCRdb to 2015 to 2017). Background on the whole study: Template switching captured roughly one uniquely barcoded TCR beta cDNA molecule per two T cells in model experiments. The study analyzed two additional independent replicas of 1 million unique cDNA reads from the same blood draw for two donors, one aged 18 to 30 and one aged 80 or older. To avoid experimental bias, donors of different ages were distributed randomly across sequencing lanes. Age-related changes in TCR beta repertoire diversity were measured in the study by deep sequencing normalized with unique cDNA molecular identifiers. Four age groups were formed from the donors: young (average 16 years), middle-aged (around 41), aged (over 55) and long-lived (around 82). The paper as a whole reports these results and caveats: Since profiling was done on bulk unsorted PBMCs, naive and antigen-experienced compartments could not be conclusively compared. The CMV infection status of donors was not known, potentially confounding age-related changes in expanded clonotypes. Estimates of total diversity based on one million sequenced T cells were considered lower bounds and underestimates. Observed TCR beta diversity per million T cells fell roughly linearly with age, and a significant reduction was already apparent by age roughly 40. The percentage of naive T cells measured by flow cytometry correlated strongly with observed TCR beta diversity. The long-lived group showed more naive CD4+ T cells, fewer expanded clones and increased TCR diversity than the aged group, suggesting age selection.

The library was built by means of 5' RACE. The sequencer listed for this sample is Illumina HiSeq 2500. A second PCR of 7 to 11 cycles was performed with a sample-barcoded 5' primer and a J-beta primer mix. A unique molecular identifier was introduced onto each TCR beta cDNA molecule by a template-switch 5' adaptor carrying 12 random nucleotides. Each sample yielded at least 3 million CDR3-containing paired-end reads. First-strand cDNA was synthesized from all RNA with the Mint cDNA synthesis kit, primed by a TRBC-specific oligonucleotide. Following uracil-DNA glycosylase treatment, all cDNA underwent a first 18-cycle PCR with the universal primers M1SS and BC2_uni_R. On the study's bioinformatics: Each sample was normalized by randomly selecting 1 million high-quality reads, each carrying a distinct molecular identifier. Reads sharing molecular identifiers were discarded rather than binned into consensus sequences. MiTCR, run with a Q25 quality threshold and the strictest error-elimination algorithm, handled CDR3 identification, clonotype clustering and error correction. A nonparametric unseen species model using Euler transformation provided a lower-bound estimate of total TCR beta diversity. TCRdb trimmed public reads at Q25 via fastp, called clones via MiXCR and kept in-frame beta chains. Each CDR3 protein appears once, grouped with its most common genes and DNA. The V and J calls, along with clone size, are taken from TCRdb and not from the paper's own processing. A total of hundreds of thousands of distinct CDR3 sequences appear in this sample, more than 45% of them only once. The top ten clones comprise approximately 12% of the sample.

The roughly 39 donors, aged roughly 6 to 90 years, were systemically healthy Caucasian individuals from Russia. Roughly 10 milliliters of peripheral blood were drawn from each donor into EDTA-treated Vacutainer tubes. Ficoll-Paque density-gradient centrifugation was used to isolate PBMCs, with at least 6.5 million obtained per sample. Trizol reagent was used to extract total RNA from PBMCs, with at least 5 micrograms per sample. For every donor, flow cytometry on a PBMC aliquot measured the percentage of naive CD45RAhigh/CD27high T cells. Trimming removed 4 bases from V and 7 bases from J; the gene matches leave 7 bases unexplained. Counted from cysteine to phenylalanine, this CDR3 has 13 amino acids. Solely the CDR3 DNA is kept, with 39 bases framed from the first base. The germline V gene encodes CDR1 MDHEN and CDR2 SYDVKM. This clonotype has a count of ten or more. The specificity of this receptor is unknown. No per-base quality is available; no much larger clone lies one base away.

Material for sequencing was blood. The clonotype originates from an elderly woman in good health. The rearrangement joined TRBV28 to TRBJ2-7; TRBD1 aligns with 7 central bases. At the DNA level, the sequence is TGTGCCAGCAGTTCCACAGGGGATTGGGAGCAGTACTTC. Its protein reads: CASSSTGDWEQYF.